The 13 T cell receptor beta chains in this list originate from one sample, sequenced in a study of T cell responses to AZD1222 COVID-19 vaccine. Profiled with immunoSEQ multiplex PCR; TCRdb holds only in-frame clones, not every one. Of under 200,000 clones in the sample, roughly 92% are singletons; the top ten hold more than 1.5%. The sequenced sample was peripheral blood, obtained on day 0 of AZD1222 vaccination. All receptors derive from an adult in good health.

The V gene is TRBV27, the J gene TRBJ1-6; no definite D call. The CDR3 length is 16 residues. The V gene's germline CDR1 is MNHEY and CDR2 SMNVEV (reference sequence). The V end lost 10 bases, the J end lost 3 bases, and 19 bases lay between the germline ends. As DNA, the CDR3 is TGTGCCACCCGAAGGACGGCGGGGAACTATAATTCACCCCTCCACTTT. Its protein product is CATRRTAGNYNSPLHF.

This clone was found once. The chain uses TRBV27 and TRBJ2-2; possible D gene TRBD1, 5 bases. CDR3 length equals 15 residues. Germline V gene lookup returns CDR1 MNHEY and CDR2 SMNVEV (reference sequence). V lost 1 base and J 6 bases, leaving 12 bases between the germline ends. The CDR3 region is CASSLLGAGSGELFF. In nucleotides, the CDR3 is TGTGCCAGCAGTTTATTAGGGGCAGGGTCCGGGGAGCTGTTTTTT.

This chain connects TRBV28 to TRBJ2-1; 8 bases map to TRBD2. CDR3 length equals 15 residues. With V trimmed by 2 bases and J by 4 bases, 4 bases remained unmatched. CDR1 is MDHEN and CDR2 is SYDVKM in the germline V gene. CDR3 in amino acids: CASSLVAGGYNEQFF. DNA for the CDR3: TGTGCCAGCAGTTTAGTTGCGGGGGGTTACAATGAGCAGTTCTTC.

The chain is built from TRBV6-5 and TRBJ1-5, with a tentative D call TRBD1 (5 bases). The germline V gene encodes CDR1 MNHEY and CDR2 SVGAGI. CDR3 length: 14 residues. The ends were cut back, 4 bases at V and 1 base at J, with 8 bases in the middle. The CDR3 is CASSSRDSNQPQHF. The DNA for the CDR3 is TGTGCCAGCAGTTCCCGGGACAGCAATCAGCCCCAGCATTTT.

The chain recombines TRBV14 with TRBJ1-1, with TRBD1 matching 7 bases. The CDR3 has 16 amino acids. Germline V gives CDR1 SGHDN, CDR2 FVKESK. Germline trimming cut 0 bases from V and 1 base from J; bases unmatched to any gene: 5. This chain's CDR3 is CASSQDRGLGNTEAFF. The CDR3 region has the DNA TGTGCCAGCAGCCAAGATAGGGGGCTGGGGAACACTGAAGCTTTCTTT.

This chain connects TRBV19 to TRBJ1-5; TRBD1 aligns across 8 bases. Germline assignment: CDR1 LNHDA and CDR2 SQIVND (reference sequence). Trimming took 6 bases from V and 5 from J; bases not matched to a gene: 6. CDR3 length: 14 amino acids. The CDR3 sequence: CASSPGQAHQPQHF. CDR3 DNA: TGTGCCAGTAGCCCGGGACAGGCGCATCAGCCCCAGCATTTT. Full variable domain (outside the CDR3, taken from reference TRBV19 and TRBJ1-5): DGGITQSPKYLFRKEGQNVTLSCEQNLNHDAMYWYRQDPGQGLRLIYYSQIVNDFQKGDIAEGYSVSREKKESFPLTVTSAQKNPTAFYLCASSPGQAHQPQHFGDGTRLSIL.

The V and J genes are TRBV2 and TRBJ2-7, with no clear D. Germline V gives CDR1 SNHLY, CDR2 FYNNEI. V was cut by 4 bases and J by 5 bases, with 15 bases left in between. This CDR3 comprises 14 residues. Written as DNA, the CDR3 is TGTGCCAGCAGTGTGGGTCCTAGTCAGGACGAGCAGTACTTC. Its translation is CASSVGPSQDEQYF.

This rearrangement joins TRBV4-2 to TRBJ2-1; TRBD2 aligns across 12 bases. The CDR3 runs 16 residues. V lost 0 bases to trimming and J lost 9 bases; unmatched junction nucleotides: 6. CDR1 LGHNA and CDR2 YNFKEQ come from the germline V gene. In DNA form, the CDR3 reads TGTGCCAGCAGCCAAGATCTTACTAGCGGGAGGCGTGAGCAGTTCTTC. It yields the protein CASSQDLTSGRREQFF.

The genes are TRBV27 and TRBJ1-5, with D perhaps matching TRBD1 (5 bases). Per germline, CDR1 MNHEY and CDR2 SMNVEV (reference sequence). This CDR3 is built from 16 residues. V was cut by 2 bases and J by 2 bases, with 13 bases left in between. Here the CDR3 reads CASSLVGQWGNQPQHF. The CDR3 region has the DNA TGTGCCAGCAGTTTAGTGGGGCAGTGGGGCAATCAGCCCCAGCATTTT.

The CDR3 is CASSLVRRGQGNSPLHF. CDR3 DNA sequence: TGCGCCAGCAGCTTGGTACGGAGGGGACAAGGGAATTCACCCCTCCACTTT. The chain employs TRBV5-1 and TRBJ1-6; maybe TRBD1 (6 bases). Per germline, CDR1 SGHRS and CDR2 YFSETQ. V lost 0 bases to trimming and J lost 7 bases, with 17 bases between them. The CDR3 spans 17 residues.

The V and J genes are TRBV7-9 and TRBJ2-5; tentatively, D is TRBD2 (5 bases). Between the trimmed V and J ends, which lost 6 bases and 2 bases, there was a span of 13 bases. The CDR3 consists of 14 residues. Germline values: CDR1 SEHNR, CDR2 FQNEAQ (reference sequence). The CDR3 DNA is TGTGCCAGCAGTTATTCCTCGGGGCAAGAGACCCAGTACTTC. It is translated as CASSYSSGQETQYF.

The rearrangement links TRBV6-5 to TRBJ2-4; 9 bases are shared with TRBD1. V shed 7 bases, J shed 8 bases, and the junction held 12 bases outside the gene matches. CDR1 is MNHEY, CDR2 SVGAGI, per germline. This CDR3 region has 15 residues. The CDR3 protein is CASTQTGGVRYIQYF. CDR3 in DNA: TGTGCCAGCACCCAAACAGGGGGCGTGCGATACATTCAGTACTTC.

The chain couples TRBV7-6 to TRBJ1-2, with D possibly being TRBD1 (6 bases). The CDR3 is made up of 19 amino acids. Germline values: CDR1 SGHVS, CDR2 FNYEAQ. The V gene lost 5 bases and the J gene lost 4 bases, with 29 bases spanning the gap. CDR3 in amino acids: CASSPEVGGALTSGYGYTF. CDR3 nucleotide sequence: TGTGCCAGCAGCCCAGAAGTGGGGGGCGCTTTGACGTCCGGCTATGGCTACACCTTC.